Listed here are 17 T cell receptor beta chains from one sample, sequenced in a study of T cell repertoires in cytomegalovirus infection. TCRdb ran MiXCR on the reads and lists one entry per CDR3 protein. The table has roughly 500,000 distinct CDR3 sequences, 16% seen once. Sequencing was done on a sample of CD8+ T cells from PBMCs. These receptors all come from a human donor in good health (CMV status not recorded). Some clones in this sample may be carry-over from other donors' samples.

This clonotype was counted at least ten times. The V and J genes are TRBV7-9 and TRBJ2-3, with 7 bases matching TRBD1. Germline CDR1 reads SEHNR; CDR2 reads FQNEAQ (reference sequence). V shed 5 bases and J 9 bases; nucleotides not matched to a gene: 17. This CDR3 is built from 16 residues. The CDR3 reads CASSPRDSKFISTQYF. CDR3 coding DNA: TGTGCCAGCAGCCCCCGGGACAGCAAGTTCATCTCAACGCAGTATTTT.

This clonotype showed up many times. V and J are TRBV11-2 and TRBJ2-3; tentatively, D is TRBD1 (5 bases). The V end was cut by 7 bases, the J end by 3 bases, with 5 bases between. Germline V gene data show CDR1 as SGHAT and CDR2 as FQNNGV. The CDR3 has 11 residues. CDR3 nucleotide sequence: TGTGCCAGCAAGGGGACAGATACGCAGTATTTT. This encodes CASKGTDTQYF.

In this sample, this clonotype turned up once. The chain uses TRBV27 and TRBJ2-7; 10 bases are a match to TRBD2. CDR1 is MNHEY, CDR2 SMNVEV, per germline (reference sequence). The CDR3 length is 14 residues. After removal of 5 bases from V and 2 bases from J, the junction contained 3 bases not matched to a gene. The CDR3 coding sequence is TGTGCCAGCAGTGCGGGACTAGCGACCTACGAGCAGTACTTC. This encodes CASSAGLATYEQYF.

This clonotype was seen repeatedly, ten times or more. The chain is built from TRBV6-1 and TRBJ1-6; D remains ambiguous. Germline V gene sequence: CDR1 MNHNS, CDR2 SASEGT. Trimming took off 8 bases at V and 1 base at J, with 21 bases between the two ends. The CDR3 length is 18 residues. The CDR3 is CASPDESGLRSYNSPLHF. The CDR3 DNA sequence: TGTGCCAGCCCCGACGAATCGGGTCTCAGATCCTATAATTCACCCCTCCACTTT.

This clonotype was counted only a few times. CDR3 sequence (DNA): TGCAGTGCTAGAGATAGGCTAGCGGGGGTGCCCCAGTACTTC. It translates to CSARDRLAGVPQYF. V is TRBV20-1 and J is TRBJ2-5, with TRBD2 matching 10 bases. V shed 0 bases, J shed 9 bases, and the junction held 7 bases outside the gene matches. Germline CDR1 and CDR2: DFQATT and SNEGSKA (reference sequence). This CDR3 is 14 amino acids long.

Turning to this clonotype: A read error may produce the germline difference seen at one junction end. This chain connects TRBV4-2 to TRBJ1-1, with D uncertain. The CDR3 has 14 residues. Germline V gene lookup returns CDR1 LGHNA and CDR2 YNFKEQ. CDR3 in amino acids: CASSHNNRGTVALF. CDR3 DNA sequence: TGTGCCAGCAGCCATAATAACAGAGGCACTGTAGCTTTATTT.

In this sample, this clonotype turned up many times. The chain carries TRBV7-8 and TRBJ1-1; 8 bases fit TRBD1. The CDR3 has 15 residues. Germline CDR1 and CDR2: SGHVS and FQNEAQ. Trimming at V came to 4 bases and at J to 8 bases, leaving 12 bases not matched to a gene. The CDR3 DNA is TGTGCCAGCAGCTCTCCTCAGGGGGCCGCAGGGGAAGCTTTCTTT. Protein: CASSSPQGAAGEAFF.

For the CDR3, the DNA is TGCAGTGCTAGAGACGACAGACCCTCCGCTGGGGCCAACGTCCTGACTTTC. Translation gives CSARDDRPSAGANVLTF. The chain links TRBV20-1 to TRBJ2-6, with a tentative D call TRBD1 (5 bases). The CDR3 loop spans 17 amino acids. Looked up from germline, CDR1 is DFQATT and CDR2 is SNEGSKA (reference sequence). V shed 0 bases and J shed 2 bases, with 14 bases lying between them.

This chain uses TRBV7-9 with TRBJ2-3; 10 bases match TRBD2. V lost 4 bases, J lost 5 bases, and 9 bases stayed unmatched. The germline V gene has CDR1 SEHNR and CDR2 FQNEAQ (reference sequence). The CDR3 extends over 16 amino acids. The CDR3 loop reads CASSYPYGTSVDTQYF. The CDR3 region has the DNA TGTGCCAGCAGCTACCCCTACGGGACTAGCGTAGATACGCAGTATTTT.

This clonotype was seen ten or more times. The rearrangement links TRBV12-3 or TRBV12-4 to TRBJ2-5, with D tentatively TRBD2 (6 bases). Between the trimmed V and J ends, which lost 5 bases and 0 bases, there was a span of 13 bases. The CDR3 is made up of 15 amino acids. The CDR3 spells CASSRSRTNQETQYF. The CDR3, as DNA: TGTGCCAGCAGTAGAAGTAGGACTAACCAAGAGACCCAGTACTTC.

This chain uses TRBV28 with TRBJ1-5; weak D call: TRBD1 (5 bases). The CDR3 runs to 14 residues. With 7 bases removed from V and 2 bases from J, the gap between germline ends came to 12 bases. Germline values: CDR1 MDHEN, CDR2 SYDVKM. DNA for the CDR3: TGTGCCAGCACCGAGGACACCGGCAATCAGCCCCAGCATTTT. Residues: CASTEDTGNQPQHF. Looking up the rest from reference TRBV28 and TRBJ1-5 gives the full variable domain: DVKVTQSSRYLVKRTGEKVFLECVQDMDHENMFWYRQDPGLGLRLIYFSYDVKMKEKGDIPEGYSVSREKKERFSLILESASTNQTSMYLCASTEDTGNQPQHFGDGTRLSIL.

This clonotype showed up many times. The V call is TRBV11-2, the J call TRBJ2-3; perhaps TRBD1 as D (5 bases). The CDR3 totals 17 residues. Germline V gene data show CDR1 as SGHAT and CDR2 as FQNNGV. The V and J ends lost 0 bases and 4 bases respectively, with 17 bases between them. CDR3: CASSLDPRQIGADTQYF. The CDR3 bases are TGTGCCAGCAGCTTAGATCCCCGACAGATAGGGGCAGATACGCAGTATTTT.

V is TRBV6-5 and J is TRBJ2-7; tentative D call: TRBD2 (6 bases). CDR1 is MNHEY, CDR2 SVGAGI, per germline. The V and J ends lost 8 bases and 4 bases respectively, with 18 bases between them. The CDR3 loop spans 14 amino acids. The CDR3 is CASSYTWGEYEQYF. The CDR3 DNA follows: TGTGCCAGCTCATATACCTGGGGGGAGTACGAGCAGTACTTC.

The genes are TRBV27 and TRBJ1-1; 8 bases map to TRBD1. The J segment lost 5 bases and the V segment lost 6 bases, leaving 14 bases of the junction unmatched. The CDR3 totals 16 residues. CDR1 is MNHEY and CDR2 is SMNVEV in the germline V gene (reference sequence). The CDR3 sequence is CASSPQGAEGGTEAFF. The CDR3 nucleotides read TGTGCCAGCAGCCCTCAGGGGGCCGAAGGAGGAACTGAAGCTTTCTTT.

A few counts support this clonotype. The chain uses TRBV7-6 and TRBJ2-1, with 13 nucleotides matching TRBD2. The CDR3 consists of 15 residues. V was pared by 8 bases and J by 9 bases, with 10 bases of the junction left unmatched. CDR1 and CDR2 (germline): SGHVS, FNYEAQ. The CDR3 nucleotides read TGTGCCAGCCCGCCCGGACTAGCGGGAGCGGGTGAGCAGTTCTTC. Translating gives CASPPGLAGAGEQFF.

There are many counts of this clonotype. The chain combines TRBV6-5 with TRBJ1-5; 10 nucleotides line up with TRBD1. This CDR3 is built from 15 residues. Germline trimming cut 6 bases from V and 6 bases from J; bases unmatched to any gene: 8. The germline V gene has CDR1 MNHEY and CDR2 SVGAGI. CDR3 DNA sequence: TGTGCCAGCAGGCACGGGACAGGGGATCGTCAGCCCCAGCATTTT. Protein sequence: CASRHGTGDRQPQHF.

This clonotype was seen a handful of times. The chain employs TRBV5-1 and TRBJ2-7; 10 bases line up with TRBD2. The CDR3 has 16 amino acids. V shed 0 bases, J shed 5 bases, and the junction held 8 bases outside the gene matches. Looked up from germline, CDR1 is SGHRS and CDR2 is YFSETQ. The DNA of the CDR3 is TGCGCCAGCAGCTTGGGACTAGCGGGTACGCCGAACGAGCAGTACTTC. Translation gives CASSLGLAGTPNEQYF.